Shown below are 20 T cell receptor beta chains from a single sample sequenced in a study of shared clonotypes between healthy human individuals. Clones were sequenced by immunoSEQ multiplex PCR, and TCRdb holds only the in-frame ones, with some missing. The table records roughly 2,000,000 clones, 93% of them present only once. The naive CD8 fraction comprised CD45RO-negative cells positively selected for CCR7 and excluded terminally differentiated effector memory CD45RA+ cells. Sequencing was performed on naive CD8+ T cells from PBMCs. These TCRs come from a young man in good health. Some clones in this sample may be carry-over from other donors' samples.

CDR3 bases: TGTGCCAGCAGCTTTGGGACAGGCGTAACGCCCCAGCATTTT. This encodes CASSFGTGVTPQHF. V gene TRBV5-8 combines with J gene TRBJ1-5, with 8 bases fitting TRBD1. The germline V gene encodes CDR1 SGHTS and CDR2 YDEGEE. The CDR3 runs 14 residues. The junction had 7 bases not matched to a gene; V was cut back by 2 bases and J by 9 bases.

The chain's CDR3 is CASSAGLSKQETQYF. CDR3 nucleotide sequence: TGTGCCAGCAGCGCCGGACTTTCAAAACAAGAGACCCAGTACTTC. V gene TRBV7-2 combines with J gene TRBJ2-5; D is perhaps TRBD2 (5 bases). Germline values: CDR1 SGHTA, CDR2 FQGNSA. This CDR3 region has 15 residues. V lost 5 bases to trimming and J lost 2 bases, with 15 bases between them.

This chain joins TRBV19 and TRBJ2-1; 10 bases are a match to TRBD1. From germline, CDR1 is LNHDA and CDR2 SQIVND (reference sequence). The CDR3 covers 17 residues. With V trimmed by 7 bases and J by 8 bases, 17 bases remained unmatched. The CDR3 sequence is CASMGTGEDFSWDEQFF. In DNA form, the CDR3 reads TGTGCCAGTATGGGGACAGGGGAGGACTTCAGTTGGGATGAGCAGTTCTTC.

This sequence joins TRBV10-3 and TRBJ1-1; D is ambiguous. The ends were cut back, 3 bases at V and 6 bases at J, with 8 bases in the middle. The CDR3 is made up of 12 amino acids. Looked up from germline, CDR1 is ENHRY and CDR2 is SYGVKD. The CDR3 reads CAISDRTAEAFF. As DNA, the CDR3 is TGTGCCATCAGTGATCGGACGGCTGAAGCTTTCTTT.

This clone has a single count. The same CDR3 is also encoded by other DNA sequences in this sample. V gene TRBV7-2 combines with J gene TRBJ2-7; D unclear. The CDR3 sequence is 13 residues long. Germline V CDR1 and CDR2: SGHTA, FQGNSA. V was trimmed by 1 base and J by 2 bases, leaving 6 bases between them. The CDR3 bases are TGTGCCAGCAGCTTAGGCAGTGCCTACGAGCAGTACTTC. Amino acids: CASSLGSAYEQYF.

The chain carries TRBV6-4 and TRBJ1-1; D is uncertain. Germline CDR1 and CDR2: MRHNA and SNTAGT. This CDR3 region has 13 residues. Trimming took 3 bases from V and 0 from J, leaving 5 bases between them. CDR3 loop: CASSEAMNTEAFF. CDR3 nucleotides: TGTGCCAGCAGTGAAGCGATGAACACTGAAGCTTTCTTT.

The rearrangement uses TRBV5-6 and TRBJ1-2; 7 positions agree with TRBD1. CDR1 is SGHDT and CDR2 is YYEEEE in the germline V gene. The V gene end was trimmed by 0 bases and the J gene end by 13 bases; junction bases not matched to a gene: 9. This CDR3 region has 13 residues. The CDR3 is CASSLARGQMRTF. In DNA form, the CDR3 reads TGTGCCAGCAGCTTGGCCAGGGGACAGATGCGCACCTTC.

The V gene is TRBV28, the J gene TRBJ1-2; D is possibly TRBD1 (5 bases). CDR3 size: 14 residues. From germline, CDR1 is MDHEN and CDR2 SYDVKM. Deletions cut 6 bases from V and 7 bases from J, with 18 bases between. The DNA for the CDR3 is TGTGCCAGCAGCCGTCCGGGGGGAAAAGGTGGCTACACCTTC. It translates to CASSRPGGKGGYTF.

In regard to this clone: The sample carries other DNA sequences with the same CDR3. The chain combines TRBV12-5 with TRBJ1-1; D is unclear. CDR1 and CDR2 (germline): LGHNT, FRNRAP. CDR3 length equals 11 residues. V lost 1 base to trimming and J lost 8 bases, with 5 bases between them. CDR3 sequence: CASGLGREAFF. CDR3 DNA: TGTGCTAGTGGTTTGGGACGGGAAGCTTTCTTT.

V usage is TRBV2 and J usage is TRBJ1-5; a weak D match, TRBD1 (5 bases). Per germline, CDR1 SNHLY and CDR2 FYNNEI. This CDR3 has 14 amino acids. Trimming stripped 6 bases from V and 3 bases from J, with 12 bases between. CDR3 DNA: TGTGCCAGCAGCCCCCGGGGCCCCAATCAGCCCCAGCATTTT. Translation: CASSPRGPNQPQHF.

The chain is built from TRBV5-4 and TRBJ1-5, with 7 positions matching TRBD1. The CDR3 spans 18 residues. With V trimmed by 4 bases and J by 0 bases, 13 bases remained unmatched. Germline assignment: CDR1 SGHNT and CDR2 YYREEE (reference sequence). This CDR3 is CASSNRGDLSNSNQPQHF. CDR3 bases: TGTGCCAGCAGCAACAGGGGCGATTTGTCGAATAGCAATCAGCCCCAGCATTTT.

The V gene is TRBV5-6, the J gene TRBJ2-5; 9 bases line up with TRBD1. The CDR3 is 15 amino acids. V was clipped by 2 bases and J by 1 base; unmatched bases: 3. In germline, CDR1 is SGHDT, CDR2 YYEEEE. CDR3 DNA: TGTGCCAGCAGCTTCCCGGGACAGGGCCAAGAGACCCAGTACTTC. This encodes CASSFPGQGQETQYF.

CDR3 nucleotides: TGCGCCAGCAGTGAGGAGCGGAGCTACAATGAGCAGTTCTTC. Residues: CASSEERSYNEQFF. J is TRBJ2-1 and V is TRBV10-1; D may be TRBD2 (5 bases). CDR1 is WNHNN, CDR2 SYGVQD, per germline (reference sequence). V was cut by 2 bases and J by 3 bases, with 8 bases left in between. The CDR3 contains 14 residues.

V and J are TRBV4-1 and TRBJ1-2; D is possibly TRBD1 (6 bases). There are 16 residues in the CDR3. Germline CDR1 is MGHRA and CDR2 is YSYEKL. V lost 4 bases and J lost 7, with 22 bases in between. The CDR3 reads CASSPTAYTGSGGYTF. The CDR3 DNA sequence: TGCGCCAGCAGCCCGACGGCGTACACAGGGTCCGGTGGCTACACCTTC.

The chain is built from TRBV5-6 and TRBJ2-1, with D tentatively TRBD2 (5 bases). Germline assignment: CDR1 SGHDT and CDR2 YYEEEE. The ends were cut back, 0 bases at V and 8 bases at J, with 18 bases in the middle. The CDR3 consists of 16 residues. The CDR3: CASSLAAGHMDDEQFF. The CDR3, as DNA: TGTGCCAGCAGCTTGGCCGCGGGCCACATGGATGATGAGCAGTTCTTC.

DNA of the CDR3: TGTGCCAGCAAAGGGAGGGGCACTGGGGCCAACGTCCTGACTTTC. Protein sequence: CASKGRGTGANVLTF. J is TRBJ2-6 and V is TRBV5-6; 7 bases are a match to TRBD2. The length of the CDR3 is 15 residues. Unmatched junction bases numbered 5, after V lost 6 bases and J lost 2 bases. The germline V gene has CDR1 SGHDT and CDR2 YYEEEE.

Concerning this clone: Other DNA sequences in this specimen translate into the identical CDR3. The chain couples TRBV5-1 to TRBJ2-1; 13 bases align to TRBD2. J lost 7 bases, V lost 4 bases, and 5 bases had no gene match. Germline V gene sequence: CDR1 SGHRS, CDR2 YFSETQ. The length of the CDR3 is 15 residues. CDR3 sequence: CASSPAGLAGNEQFF. In nucleotides, the CDR3 is TGCGCCAGCAGCCCCGCGGGACTAGCGGGAAATGAGCAGTTCTTC.

The V call is TRBV30, the J call TRBJ2-7; TRBD1 matches at 7 bases. The length of the CDR3 is 13 residues. Germline V gene data show CDR1 as GTSNPN and CDR2 as SVGIG (reference sequence). With V trimmed by 2 bases and J by 2 bases, 3 bases remained unmatched. In nucleotides, the CDR3 is TGTGCCTGGAGTTTCGGACAGGCCTACGAGCAGTACTTC. Translating gives CAWSFGQAYEQYF. Together with reference TRBV30 and TRBJ2-7, the CDR3 gives the full variable domain: SQTIHQWPATLVQPVGSPLSLECTVEGTSNPNLYWYRQAAGRGLQLLFYSVGIGQISSEVPQNLSASRPQDRQFILSSKKLLLSDSGFYLCAWSFGQAYEQYFGPGTRLTVT.

This clone was observed once. The rearrangement uses TRBV13 and TRBJ2-7; D is uncertain. This CDR3 region has 15 residues. Trimming removed 0 bases from V and 1 base from J, with 10 bases in between. Germline CDR1 and CDR2: PRHDT and FYEKMQ (reference sequence). For the CDR3, the DNA is TGTGCCAGCAGCTTAGGGGCTGAATCATCCTACGAGCAGTACTTC. The encoded protein is CASSLGAESSYEQYF.

This clone came up a few times. The chain is built from TRBV28 and TRBJ2-2, with 10 bases that match TRBD2. The CDR3 runs 15 residues. Germline CDR1 reads MDHEN; CDR2 reads SYDVKM. J lost 1 base, V lost 6 bases, and 2 bases had no gene match. CDR3 region: CASRSSGRNTGELFF. The CDR3 DNA reads TGTGCCAGCAGGTCTAGCGGGAGGAACACCGGGGAGCTGTTTTTT.